A selection of T cell receptor beta chains follows, all from one sample in a study of cytomegalovirus exposure and HLA in healthy donors. Clones were read by immunoSEQ multiplex PCR, and TCRdb kept only the in-frame ones, dropping some. The sample has 110,000 to 150,000 clones; 65% to 80% are singletons. Sequenced input: PBMCs. These receptors originate from a man aged 30 to 39 in good health and CMV-seronegative. Both conserved end residues are part of each CDR3. Fields, in order: V gene, J gene, D gene, CDR3 length, clone size, CDR3 DNA, CDR3 protein. D genes are given only for firm matches. The size of a clone is reported for some rows only, either as once, few or many, or as a class for expanded clones.

TRBV5-6	TRBJ2-6	TRBD1	16	once	TGTGCCAGCAGCCTGCAGGGGGTTTCTGGGGCCAACGTCCTGACTTTC	CASSLQGVSGANVLTF
TRBV7-9	TRBJ1-2	.	14	.	TGTGCCAGCAGCTTAGGACAGACTAACTATGGCTACACCTTC	CASSLGQTNYGYTF
TRBV6-6	TRBJ1-2	.	14	once	TGTGCCACCACTAGGGGGGGGAATTACTATGGCTACACCTTC	CATTRGGNYYGYTF
TRBV27	TRBJ1-6	TRBD1	15	.	TGTGCCAGCAGTTTCGATCAGGGGGGAAATTCACCCCTCCACTTT	CASSFDQGGNSPLHF
TRBV25-1	TRBJ1-6	.	13	once	TGTGCCACCTCGGCTCAGGGGATAAGACCCCTCCACTTT	CATSAQGIRPLHF
TRBV6-6	TRBJ1-2	.	11	.	TGTGCCAGCAGTTACCTCAGTGGCTACACCTTC	CASSYLSGYTF
TRBV28	TRBJ2-5	.	12	.	TGTGCCAGCAGTTTGTTCTCAGGGGCCCAGTACTTC	CASSLFSGAQYF
TRBV19	TRBJ1-4	TRBD1	17	.	TGTGCCAGTAGTGACGCGACAGGGCCATTGGATAAGGAAAAACTGTTTTTT	CASSDATGPLDKEKLFF
TRBV19	TRBJ1-4	.	14	few	TGTGCCAGTAGTGTTCAGGGTAGAGAAGAAAAACTGTTTTTT	CASSVQGREEKLFF
TRBV6-6	TRBJ1-4	.	16	.	TGTGCCAGCAGTTACTTCGCGCAAGCAACTAATGAAAAACTGTTTTTT	CASSYFAQATNEKLFF
TRBV21-1	TRBJ1-5	.	15	.	TGTGCCAGCAACTATGACAGGGGGTCATGTCAGCCCCAGCATTTT	CASNYDRGSCQPQHF
TRBV6-5	TRBJ1-5	TRBD1	14	.	TGTGCCAGCAGTTCCGGACAGGGTTATCAGCCCCAGCATTTT	CASSSGQGYQPQHF
TRBV9	TRBJ1-2	.	12	.	TGTGCCAGCAGCGAAACAGGGTGGGGCTACACCTTC	CASSETGWGYTF
TRBV20-1	TRBJ2-7	.	11	.	TGCAGTGCTAGGGTTCGGTACGAGCAGTACTTC	CSARVRYEQYF
TRBV28	TRBJ1-1	.	13	once	TGTGCCAGCAGACAGGGCATGAACACTGAAGCTTTCTTT	CASRQGMNTEAFF
TRBV4-1	TRBJ2-1	TRBD2	15	many	TGCGCCAGCAGCCAAGGACTAGCGAGGTACAATGAGCAGTTCTTC	CASSQGLARYNEQFF
TRBV7-6	TRBJ1-1	TRBD1	15	.	TGTGCCAGCAGCTCTGCGGACAGGGGGAACACTGAAGCTTTCTTT	CASSSADRGNTEAFF
TRBV29-1	TRBJ2-1	TRBD1	16	.	TGCAGCGCAACAATTCGCGTGTCAGGGGGCCAGGATGAGCAGTTCTTC	CSATIRVSGGQDEQFF
TRBV7-2	TRBJ1-2	TRBD1	14	.	TGTGCCAGCAGCCAGGACAGGGCAGGCTATGGCTACACCTTC	CASSQDRAGYGYTF
TRBV9	TRBJ1-5	.	13	.	TGTGCCAGCAGCGCGTATAGCAATCGGCCCCAGCATTTT	CASSAYSNRPQHF
TRBV11-3	TRBJ2-3	TRBD2	16	.	TGTGCCAGCAGCTCGGGACTAGCGGGGAGCACAGATACGCAGTATTTT	CASSSGLAGSTDTQYF
TRBV9	TRBJ2-7	.	14	.	TGTGCCAGCAGCGTGGAGCTAGCGCCGGGGGAGCAGTACTTC	CASSVELAPGEQYF
TRBV30	TRBJ2-7	.	12	.	TGTGCCTGGAACGACAGGCGTTACGAGCAGTACTTC	CAWNDRRYEQYF
TRBV2	TRBJ1-2	.	13	.	TGTGCCAGCAGCGCCGGGACACTGGGCGGCTACACCTTC	CASSAGTLGGYTF
TRBV19	TRBJ2-1	TRBD2	17	.	TGTGCCAGTAGTCTCGGACTAGCGTCGAGCTCCTACAATGAGCAGTTCTTC	CASSLGLASSSYNEQFF
TRBV28	TRBJ1-4	TRBD1	15	.	TGTGCCAGCAGTTTCTCAAGGACAGGGGTCGAAAAACTGTTTTTT	CASSFSRTGVEKLFF
TRBV4-1	TRBJ1-2	TRBD1	15	.	TGCGCCAGCAGCCAAAACGACAGGGTGCGCTATGGCTACACCTTC	CASSQNDRVRYGYTF
TRBV7-2	TRBJ1-2	TRBD1	15	once	TGTGCCAGCAGCTTCACAGGGGGCAGTATAAGTGGCTACACCTTC	CASSFTGGSISGYTF
TRBV19	TRBJ2-7	.	14	few	TGTGCCAGTACTGTAAAGTTCAGCTCCTACGAGCAGTACTTC	CASTVKFSSYEQYF